These 20 T cell receptor beta chains were all obtained from the same sample, sequenced in a study of cytomegalovirus exposure and HLA in healthy donors. Primers: 60 Vbeta forward and 13 Jbeta reverse. The protocol was immunoSEQ multiplex PCR, while the TCRdb copy is restricted to in-frame clones and leaves out a portion. The sample carries about 38,000 clones, 55% to 75% recorded once. Sequenced material: PBMCs. These TCRs come from a man aged 45-60 years in good health and CMV-seropositive.

V gene TRBV4-1 combines with J gene TRBJ2-1; 9 bases line up with TRBD2. The trim removed 0 bases at V and 0 bases at J, leaving 9 bases unmatched. Germline assignment: CDR1 MGHRA and CDR2 YSYEKL. This CDR3 comprises 19 residues. The CDR3 is CASSQDPSGASNSYNEQFF. CDR3 bases: TGCGCCAGCAGCCAAGACCCTAGCGGGGCCTCCAACTCCTACAATGAGCAGTTCTTC.

The chain carries TRBV18 and TRBJ2-1; D not certain. V was pared by 2 bases and J by 8 bases, with 10 bases between. This CDR3 spans 13 amino acids. Germline assignment: CDR1 KGHSH and CDR2 LQKENI. The CDR3 coding sequence is TGTGCCAGCTCACCAATTCGTCTCGATGAGCAGTTCTTC. Protein product: CASSPIRLDEQFF.

The chain combines TRBV6-5 with TRBJ2-5, with TRBD2 matching 10 bases. The V and J ends lost 5 bases and 5 bases, in that order; junction bases with no gene match: 2. This CDR3 has 13 amino acids. In germline, CDR1 is MNHEY, CDR2 SVGAGI. The CDR3 is CASSRTSGETQYF. DNA of the CDR3: TGTGCCAGCAGTCGGACTAGCGGCGAGACCCAGTACTTC.

The gene calls are TRBV29-1 and TRBJ1-1, with D maybe TRBD1 (6 bases). V lost 3 bases to trimming and J lost 4 bases, with 21 bases between them. Germline CDR1 and CDR2: SQVTM and ANQGSEA. This CDR3 has 16 residues. CDR3 sequence: CSVDPARPGVATEAFF. DNA for the CDR3: TGCAGCGTTGACCCCGCCCGGCCAGGGGTAGCCACTGAAGCTTTCTTT. Full variable domain (rest looked up from reference TRBV29-1 and TRBJ1-1): SAVISQKPSRDICQRGTSLTIQCQVDSQVTMMFWYRQQPGQSLTLIATANQGSEATYESGFVIDKFPISRPNLTFSTLTVSNMSPEDSSIYLCSVDPARPGVATEAFFGQGTRLTVV.

This clone was observed a handful of times. This sequence joins TRBV6-1 and TRBJ2-7; TRBD1 matches 7 bases. Germline CDR1 MNHNS, CDR2 SASEGT. The V segment lost 3 bases and the J segment 0 bases; nucleotides outside the gene matches: 2. The CDR3 consists of 14 residues. The CDR3 DNA follows: TGTGCCAGCAGTGATTACAGGGGCTCCTACGAGCAGTACTTC. This codes for CASSDYRGSYEQYF.

This clone has a handful of counts. This chain links TRBV4-1 with TRBJ2-7, with D perhaps matching TRBD1 (6 bases). Germline CDR1 reads MGHRA; CDR2 reads YSYEKL. Between the trimmed V and J ends, which lost 4 bases and 5 bases, there was a span of 18 bases. The CDR3 length is 15 residues. CDR3 nucleotides: TGCGCCAGCAGCCCTACCCAGGGGCTGAAGAACGAGCAGTACTTC. This encodes CASSPTQGLKNEQYF.

This clone was detected only a few times. V usage is TRBV6-1 and J usage is TRBJ1-1, with D tentatively TRBD1 (5 bases). V was trimmed by 10 bases and J by 0 bases, leaving 12 bases between them. CDR3 size: 13 residues. Germline loops: CDR1 MNHNS, CDR2 SASEGT. This CDR3 reads CATKTAVNTEAFF. The DNA of the CDR3 is TGTGCCACGAAGACAGCAGTGAACACTGAAGCTTTCTTT.

The chain uses TRBV6-5 and TRBJ2-1; 8 bases map to TRBD1. CDR1 is MNHEY, CDR2 SVGAGI, per germline. Trimming cost V 7 bases and J 4 bases; bases outside gene matches: 9. The length of the CDR3 is 15 residues. The CDR3 sequence is CASTLDRGVYNEQFF. CDR3 nucleotide sequence: TGTGCCAGCACCCTTGACAGGGGAGTTTACAATGAGCAGTTCTTC.

The table lists this clone with a count of one. The chain carries TRBV7-2 and TRBJ1-1; 7 nucleotides align to TRBD1. There are 14 residues in the CDR3. V trimming: 7 bases; J trimming: 1 base; junction bases outside the gene matches: 6. CDR1 and CDR2 (germline): SGHTA, FQGNSA. CDR3 loop: CASNTGAANTEAFF. The DNA of the CDR3 is TGTGCCAGCAACACAGGGGCAGCGAACACTGAAGCTTTCTTT.

The J gene is TRBJ1-4, the V gene TRBV29-1; D is undetermined. The CDR3 loop spans 14 amino acids. The V gene's germline CDR1 is SQVTM and CDR2 ANQGSEA. The V and J ends lost 4 bases and 3 bases respectively, with 12 bases between them. In DNA form, the CDR3 reads TGCAGCGTTGCCCCGAGGTCTCCTAATGAAAAACTGTTTTTT. Its protein product is CSVAPRSPNEKLFF.

The J gene is TRBJ2-2, the V gene TRBV7-2, with 8 bases matching TRBD1. Unmatched junction bases numbered 4, after V lost 2 bases and J lost 5 bases. Germline lookup yields CDR1 SGHTA and CDR2 FQGNSA. This CDR3 region has 15 residues. For the CDR3, the DNA is TGTGCCAGCAGCTTACTAACAGGGGGTACCGGGGAGCTGTTTTTT. Encoded protein: CASSLLTGGTGELFF.

The rearrangement joins TRBV6-6 to TRBJ1-1; D uncertain. The CDR3 is 15 amino acids. The germline V gene has CDR1 MNHNY and CDR2 SVGAGI (reference sequence). V was trimmed by 6 bases and J by 0 bases, leaving 14 bases between them. CDR3 residues: CASRLEGVMNTEAFF. The DNA for the CDR3 is TGTGCCAGCAGGCTAGAAGGCGTTATGAACACTGAAGCTTTCTTT.

The V and J genes are TRBV23-1 and TRBJ1-1; D gene unclear. TRBV23-1 is flagged as an ORF with uncertain function. Trimming stripped 0 bases from V and 0 bases from J, with 14 bases between. There are 17 residues in the CDR3. The CDR3 loop is CASSQSVRVPMNTEAFF. CDR3 nucleotide sequence: TGCGCCAGCAGTCAATCGGTTAGAGTTCCAATGAACACTGAAGCTTTCTTT.

V is TRBV9 and J is TRBJ1-4; a weak D match, TRBD1 (6 bases). V was pared by 3 bases and J by 8 bases, with 14 bases between. Germline V gives CDR1 SGDLS, CDR2 YYNGEE. This CDR3 spans 14 amino acids. Here the CDR3 DNA reads TGTGCCAGCAGCGCGGGAGGAGGGGGAGAAAAACTGTTTTTT. Translating gives CASSAGGGGEKLFF.

The chain has TRBV27 and TRBJ1-5; D unresolved. This CDR3 contains 13 residues. V gave up 3 bases and J gave up 4 bases, with 7 bases separating them. Germline CDR1 reads MNHEY; CDR2 reads SMNVEV (reference sequence). This CDR3 reads CASSFSRNQPQHF. In DNA form, the CDR3 reads TGTGCCAGCAGTTTTTCGCGAAATCAGCCCCAGCATTTT.

The chain uses TRBV7-9 and TRBJ2-6; TRBD1 aligns across 7 bases. The germline CDR1 and CDR2 sequences are SEHNR and FQNEAQ (reference sequence). The V segment lost 0 bases and the J segment 0 bases; nucleotides outside the gene matches: 8. The CDR3 contains 19 residues. CDR3 in DNA: TGTGCCAGCAGCTTAGCGTGGGGGACAGCGAGCTCTGGGGCCAACGTCCTGACTTTC. It codes for CASSLAWGTASSGANVLTF.

This clone was seen more than once but under ten times. This chain links TRBV6-1 with TRBJ1-3; 7 positions agree with TRBD1. Germline loops: CDR1 MNHNS, CDR2 SASEGT. The trim removed 8 bases at V and 6 bases at J, leaving 13 bases unmatched. This CDR3 is built from 15 residues. The CDR3 bases are TGTGCCAGCCACTCGGGACAGCTTCTGGCAAACACCATATATTTT. Residues: CASHSGQLLANTIYF.

Written as DNA, the CDR3 is TGTGCCAGCAGCCAACCCGACAGGAACACCGGGGAGCTGTTTTTT. Protein product: CASSQPDRNTGELFF. The genes are TRBV4-2 and TRBJ2-2; TRBD1 might be the D (5 bases). The CDR3 totals 15 residues. The germline V and J ends were trimmed by 2 bases and 1 base, with 8 bases remaining between them. The germline gives CDR1 LGHNA, CDR2 YNFKEQ.

This clone was observed a few times. V usage is TRBV30 and J usage is TRBJ2-6; 9 bases are a match to TRBD1. The CDR3 extends over 16 amino acids. The germline gives CDR1 GTSNPN, CDR2 SVGIG (reference sequence). Trimming cost V 6 bases and J 0 bases; bases outside gene matches: 6. The CDR3 DNA sequence: TGTGCCTGTCGCCGGGACAGGGCCTCTGGGGCCAACGTCCTGACTTTC. Amino acid sequence: CACRRDRASGANVLTF.

V gene TRBV29-1 combines with J gene TRBJ2-5; D perhaps matches TRBD1 (6 bases). The ends were cut back, 4 bases at V and 4 bases at J, with 13 bases in the middle. The germline V gene has CDR1 SQVTM and CDR2 ANQGSEA. The CDR3 sequence is 13 residues long. The CDR3 DNA sequence: TGCAGCGTTGCACAGGGTCGTAGAGAGACCCAGTACTTC. It encodes CSVAQGRRETQYF.